The 6 T cell receptor beta chains reported below all come from one sample, sequenced in a study of technical replicates of blood from a few donors (dated by TCRdb to the late 2010s). Library prep was done by the immunoSEQ multiplex PCR assay. TCRdb holds this immuneACCESS table with in-frame rearrangements only. Some clones are missing; in checked studies, unresolved V genes explain under half, and the rest has no known cause. In this sample the table shows more than 65,000 clones, about 96% of which occur a single time. About 0.3% of the sample rests with the top ten. Sequencing was carried out using T cells isolated from PBMCs. The receptors here all came from a human donor in good health.

The chain joins TRBV19 to TRBJ1-2; 10 bases line up with TRBD1. With 9 bases clipped from V and 6 bases from J, the junction kept 7 bases outside the gene matches. The V gene's germline CDR1 is LNHDA and CDR2 SQIVND (reference sequence). The CDR3 spans 13 residues. CDR3 sequence (DNA): TGTGCCAGCCGGGACAGGGGCTCTAATGGCTACACCTTC. Translating gives CASRDRGSNGYTF. Filled out from reference TRBV19 and TRBJ1-2, the complete variable domain reads DGGITQSPKYLFRKEGQNVTLSCEQNLNHDAMYWYRQDPGQGLRLIYYSQIVNDFQKGDIAEGYSVSREKKESFPLTVTSAQKNPTAFYLCASRDRGSNGYTFGSGTRLTVV.

V usage is TRBV18 and J usage is TRBJ1-1, with TRBD1 identical over 9 bases. J lost 1 base, V lost 3 bases, and 6 bases had no gene match. Germline CDR1 KGHSH, CDR2 LQKENI. This CDR3 is built from 16 residues. The CDR3, as DNA: TGTGCCAGCTCACCGGATTACAGGGGGCAGAACACTGAAGCTTTCTTT. The encoded protein is CASSPDYRGQNTEAFF.

This CDR3 is CASSLLGTGGEAFF. CDR3 coding DNA: TGTGCCAGCAGCTTACTAGGAACGGGAGGAGAAGCTTTCTTT. The chain carries TRBV7-3 and TRBJ1-1, with D uncertain. Between the trimmed V and J ends, which lost 2 bases and 8 bases, there was a span of 15 bases. This CDR3 region has 14 residues. Germline CDR1 reads SGHTA; CDR2 reads FQGTGA.

The genes are TRBV14 and TRBJ2-3, with 7 bases fitting TRBD1. V gave up 1 base and J gave up 2 bases; unmatched junction bases: 6. Germline V gives CDR1 SGHDN, CDR2 FVKESK. This CDR3 contains 16 residues. CDR3 DNA: TGTGCCAGCAGCCAAGGAGACAGGGCACTCACAGATACGCAGTATTTT. It codes for CASSQGDRALTDTQYF.

J is TRBJ1-1 and V is TRBV15, with D maybe TRBD1 (6 bases). The CDR3 is made up of 19 amino acids. Per the germline V gene, CDR1 is LNHNV and CDR2 is YYDKDF (reference sequence). Trimming removed 0 bases from V and 1 base from J, with 21 bases in between. CDR3 residues: CATSRDIGGEHLKNTEAFF. CDR3 sequence (DNA): TGTGCCACCAGCAGAGATATAGGGGGGGAGCACCTGAAGAACACTGAAGCTTTCTTT.

This clone was recorded once. The chain couples TRBV27 to TRBJ1-1; 11 nucleotides agree with TRBD1. CDR3 length equals 15 residues. Germline loops: CDR1 MNHEY, CDR2 SMNVEV (reference sequence). The junction had 5 bases not matched to a gene; V was cut back by 3 bases and J by 5 bases. CDR3 in amino acids: CASSFVRDRGTEAFF. The CDR3 nucleotides are TGTGCCAGCAGTTTCGTCCGGGACAGGGGGACTGAAGCTTTCTTT.